A selection of T cell receptor beta chains follows, all from one sample in a study of shared clonotypes between healthy human individuals. Measured with immunoSEQ multiplex PCR; TCRdb has only the in-frame clones, and not every one. In the table there are about 2.2 million clones, approximately 92% of which are singletons. Sequenced: naive CD8+ T cells from PBMCs. Receptor source: a man younger than 35 in good health. Some clones in this sample may be carry-over from other donors' samples. The CDR3 runs from the conserved cysteine through the conserved F or W. Fields, in order: CDR3 DNA, CDR3 protein, V gene, clone size, J gene, D gene. The D gene is left open where the match is weak. Expanded clones get a size class; other rows say once, few or many, or leave the size out.

TGTGCCAGCAGTTCAACAGGGTTACAAGAGACCCAGTACTTC,CASSSTGLQETQYF,TRBV28,NA,TRBJ2-5,NA
TGTGCCAGCAGCCAGACTCGGGAACTTAATGAAAAACTGTTTTTT,CASSQTRELNEKLFF,TRBV7-2,NA,TRBJ1-4,NA
TGTGCCAGCGGACTAGCGGGGTACAATGAGCAGTTCTTC,CASGLAGYNEQFF,TRBV30,NA,TRBJ2-1,TRBD2
TGTGCCAGCAGCCCCGACTCTGGGGCCAACGTCCTGACTTTC,CASSPDSGANVLTF,TRBV7-3,few,TRBJ2-6,NA
TGTGCCAGCACCAGCGGGAGCTCCTACAATGAGCAGTTCTTC,CASTSGSSYNEQFF,TRBV28,NA,TRBJ2-1,TRBD2
TGTGCCAGCAGTTACGGATGGGAGCATAACTATGGCTACACCTTC,CASSYGWEHNYGYTF,TRBV7-9,NA,TRBJ1-2,NA
TGCGCCAGCAGCCCCGAGGGAGGCGGGGACGATCAGCCCCAGCATTTT,CASSPEGGGDDQPQHF,TRBV5-1,NA,TRBJ1-5,NA
TGTGCCTGGACCTTCGGGGCAGGGAGTTATGAGCAGTTCTTC,CAWTFGAGSYEQFF,TRBV30,NA,TRBJ2-1,NA
TGTGCCAGCAGCATGGGGGGGTTAACTGAAGCTTTCTTT,CASSMGGLTEAFF,TRBV5-8,NA,TRBJ1-1,NA
TGTGCCAGCAGCTCGCCACCCGGGACTAGCGGGAGACACGAGCAGTACTTC,CASSSPPGTSGRHEQYF,TRBV9,NA,TRBJ2-7,TRBD2
TGTGCCAGCAGTTCCCTAGCGGGAAACTTGGATACGCAGTATTTT,CASSSLAGNLDTQYF,TRBV7-9,NA,TRBJ2-3,TRBD2
TGTGCCAGCAGCGCCCACCTGGAAGGGCTCTACGAGCAGTACTTC,CASSAHLEGLYEQYF,TRBV7-8,once,TRBJ2-7,NA
TGTGCCAGCAGCCCGTATCCGGGACAGGGTACAGATACGCAGTATTTT,CASSPYPGQGTDTQYF,TRBV5-8,NA,TRBJ2-3,TRBD1
TGCGCCAGCAGCTCCTCTGCGCGAGCCACAGATACGCAGTATTTT,CASSSSARATDTQYF,TRBV5-1,NA,TRBJ2-3,NA
TGTGCCAGCAGCCCTCGGACACCCACAGAGACCCAGTACTTC,CASSPRTPTETQYF,TRBV9,NA,TRBJ2-5,NA
TGTGCCAGCAGCCCCGACACCGGGGAGCTGTTTTTT,CASSPDTGELFF,TRBV11-2,few,TRBJ2-2,NA
TGTGCCAGCAGCCTCGGGACATCAACTAATGAAAAACTGTTTTTT,CASSLGTSTNEKLFF,TRBV5-4,NA,TRBJ1-4,NA
TGTGCCAGCAGCCAGAAGGAGTGGGGCTATCGGGAGCAGTACTTC,CASSQKEWGYREQYF,TRBV5-4,once,TRBJ2-7,NA
TGTGCCAGCAGTGAAGCGGTGCAGGCGACTAATGAAAAACTGTTTTTT,CASSEAVQATNEKLFF,TRBV6-1,NA,TRBJ1-4,NA
TGTGCCACCCGGGGCAGCCTTTCCTACGAGCAGTACTTC,CATRGSLSYEQYF,TRBV10-3,NA,TRBJ2-7,NA
TGTGCCAGGGAGGGGAGACACACCTCCTACAATGAGCAGTTCTTC,CAREGRHTSYNEQFF,TRBV14,NA,TRBJ2-1,NA
TGTGCCAGCAGTTTGTCCAGGGGGCACTACGAGCAGTACTTC,CASSLSRGHYEQYF,TRBV27,NA,TRBJ2-7,TRBD1
TGCGCCAGCAGCCCCGCTGTTTACTTAGCGGGAGGAAGGGGAGGAGGGGAGCTGTTTTTT,CASSPAVYLAGGRGGGELFF,TRBV4-3,NA,TRBJ2-2,TRBD2
TGTGCCATCAGTGAGGCAGGGGCTAATGAAAAACTGTTTTTT,CAISEAGANEKLFF,TRBV10-3,NA,TRBJ1-4,NA
TGTGCCAGTAGTATAGCCACGGAACTGGGGACCGGGGAGCTGTTTTTT,CASSIATELGTGELFF,TRBV19,NA,TRBJ2-2,NA
TGTGCCATCAGTGGGGACGGGGGGTCCTCCTACAATGAGCAGTTCTTC,CAISGDGGSSYNEQFF,TRBV10-3,NA,TRBJ2-1,TRBD2
TGTGCCAGCAGTGAAGGTCCAGATACGCAGTATTTT,CASSEGPDTQYF,TRBV25-1,NA,TRBJ2-3,NA
TGTGCCAGCAGTTCCGCCCCCCGGGGGCTCACCGAGGAGTACTTC,CASSSAPRGLTEEYF,TRBV27,NA,TRBJ2-7,NA
TGTGCCAGTAGCGGGGGACAGGTCTCCTACGAGCAGTACTTC,CASSGGQVSYEQYF,TRBV21-1,NA,TRBJ2-7,NA
TGTGCCAGCAGCCAAGGGGGCGGGGACGAGCAGTACTTC,CASSQGGGDEQYF,TRBV7-9,NA,TRBJ2-7,NA
TGTGCCAGCAGCTTCGGACTAGCGGGTAGCACAGATACGCAGTATTTT,CASSFGLAGSTDTQYF,TRBV7-8,NA,TRBJ2-3,TRBD2
TGTGCCAGCAGCTTAAGACAGGGGCAAGAGACCCAGTACTTC,CASSLRQGQETQYF,TRBV13,NA,TRBJ2-5,TRBD1
TGTGCCAGCAGTCATTTAGCGGGAGGACCCTACAATGAGCAGTTCTTC,CASSHLAGGPYNEQFF,TRBV27,NA,TRBJ2-1,TRBD2
TGCGCCAGCAGCCGCTATGGGGGTCGGGAACTGCCCGGGGAGACCCAGTACTTC,CASSRYGGRELPGETQYF,TRBV4-1,NA,TRBJ2-5,NA
TGCAGCGTCCAGGGGGGGCGCAACAATGAGCAGTTCTTC,CSVQGGRNNEQFF,TRBV29-1,NA,TRBJ2-1,NA
TGTGCCAGCAGTTACGGGTACAATGAGCAGTTCTTC,CASSYGYNEQFF,TRBV27,once,TRBJ2-1,NA
TGTGCCAGCAGTGCCCGGACAGGGGCGGGCAATGAGCAGTTCTTC,CASSARTGAGNEQFF,TRBV25-1,once,TRBJ2-1,TRBD1
TGTGCCAGCAGTTTAGGGGGGGCAGGTCGTCAGCCCCAGCATTTT,CASSLGGAGRQPQHF,TRBV27,NA,TRBJ1-5,NA
TGTGCCAGCAGCTCCACAGGCGGAAACACCATATATTTT,CASSSTGGNTIYF,TRBV28,NA,TRBJ1-3,NA
TGTGCCAGCACCTCTCCCTACACCACAGATACGCAGTATTTT,CASTSPYTTDTQYF,TRBV11-2,NA,TRBJ2-3,NA
TGTGCCAGCAGCTCTACAACAGGGTCCGCTAACTATGGCTACACCTTC,CASSSTTGSANYGYTF,TRBV5-4,NA,TRBJ1-2,NA
TGTGCCAGCAGTTTACCGAGCCGGAGGACTAGAGGCTACAATGAGCAGTTCTTC,CASSLPSRRTRGYNEQFF,TRBV28,once,TRBJ2-1,TRBD2
TGTGCCAGCAGTTGGTTAGCGGGAGCGGGAGGCACAGATACGCAGTATTTT,CASSWLAGAGGTDTQYF,TRBV27,NA,TRBJ2-3,TRBD2
TGTGCCAGCAGCATAGGGGACACCGCCTCCGACGAGCAGTACTTC,CASSIGDTASDEQYF,TRBV9,once,TRBJ2-7,NA
TGTGCCAGCAGTTTAAAACTAGGAATCGACGAGCAGTACTTC,CASSLKLGIDEQYF,TRBV28,once,TRBJ2-7,NA
TGTGCCAGCAGCTTAGGGGGCGGTACCTACAATGAGCAGTTCTTC,CASSLGGGTYNEQFF,TRBV7-8,NA,TRBJ2-1,NA
TGTGCCAGCAGCGATTCACAGGGAAAGGGGCAGTACTTC,CASSDSQGKGQYF,TRBV9,NA,TRBJ2-7,NA
TGTGCCAGCCTGATATTAGCGGGAGACTGGAATGAGCAGTTCTTC,CASLILAGDWNEQFF,TRBV2,NA,TRBJ2-1,TRBD2
TGTGCCAGCAGCTGGGGACAGACATACGAGCAGTACTTC,CASSWGQTYEQYF,TRBV27,NA,TRBJ2-7,TRBD1
TGCGCCAGCAGTTACTCGTCGGGGCCTAATGGCTACACCTTC,CASSYSSGPNGYTF,TRBV6-6,NA,TRBJ1-2,NA
TGTGCCAGCAGTCCTCTCCCGGGGCTAGGGACTAACCCCACAGATACGCAGTATTTT,CASSPLPGLGTNPTDTQYF,TRBV27,NA,TRBJ2-3,TRBD2
TGTGCCAGCAGCGTGGACGGGAGGGCTCACGAGCAGTACTTC,CASSVDGRAHEQYF,TRBV9,NA,TRBJ2-7,TRBD2
TGTGCCAGCAGTTACCCAACAGGGCTGAACACCGGGGAGCTGTTTTTT,CASSYPTGLNTGELFF,TRBV6-6,NA,TRBJ2-2,NA
TGCGCCAGCAGTGAGTCGATCTACGAGCAGTACTTC,CASSESIYEQYF,TRBV10-1,NA,TRBJ2-7,NA
TGTGCCAGCAGCTTCTCAGGGGCAGGGGAGCAGTACTTC,CASSFSGAGEQYF,TRBV11-2,NA,TRBJ2-7,NA
TGTGCCAGCATTGGGGTTTCGGGGGCGCGAGGGACTGAAGCTTTCTTT,CASIGVSGARGTEAFF,TRBV2,NA,TRBJ1-1,NA
TGTGCCAGCAGTGAGTCAGGGCCTAGTAATGAAGCTTTCTTT,CASSESGPSNEAFF,TRBV25-1,NA,TRBJ1-1,NA
TGCAGCGCAACCGAAATAACAGATACGCAGTATTTT,CSATEITDTQYF,TRBV29-1,once,TRBJ2-3,NA
TGTGCCAGCAGTTACTCGTTCGAGCAGTACTTC,CASSYSFEQYF,TRBV6-5,NA,TRBJ2-7,NA
TGTGCCAGCAGCCCGGAGGCGGGATATCAGCCCCAGCATTTT,CASSPEAGYQPQHF,TRBV11-2,once,TRBJ1-5,NA